A selection of T cell receptor beta chains follows, all from one sample in a study of CD8+CD57+ T cells in acquired aplastic anemia. Each CDR3 protein is one row after TCRdb ran MiXCR on the reads. The sample has 450,000 to 550,000 distinct CDR3 sequences, 25% to 40% seen once; the top ten hold 0.82%. Sample: sorted CD4+, CD8+, or CD8+CD57+ T cells (not recorded which) from PBMCs. The source is a human donor with aplastic anemia. Each CDR3 is given with its conserved first and last residue. The D gene is left open where the match is weak. Not all rows give a size; the values are once, few, many and, for expanded clones, a class.

J gene: TRBJ1-2; D gene: TRBD1; clone size: few; V gene: TRBV9; CDR3 protein: CASSQEGGSYGYTF; CDR3 DNA: TGTGCCAGCAGCCAAGAAGGGGGCTCCTATGGCTACACCTTC
J gene: TRBJ2-1; D gene: TRBD2; clone size: .; V gene: TRBV24-1; CDR3 protein: CATPGTSGFGSYNEQFF; CDR3 DNA: TGTGCCACCCCTGGGACTAGCGGGTTCGGTTCCTACAATGAGCAGTTCTTC
J gene: TRBJ2-3; D gene: .; clone size: .; V gene: TRBV10-3; CDR3 protein: CATRDSTDTQYF; CDR3 DNA: TGTGCCACCCGGGATTCCACAGATACGCAGTATTTT
J gene: TRBJ2-1; D gene: TRBD1; clone size: .; V gene: TRBV9; CDR3 protein: CASSESLGGYEQFF; CDR3 DNA: TGTGCCAGCAGCGAGTCGCTAGGGGGCTATGAGCAGTTCTTC
J gene: TRBJ1-1; D gene: .; clone size: many; V gene: TRBV10-3; CDR3 protein: CAISAARENTEAFF; CDR3 DNA: TGTGCCATCTCGGCAGCTAGAGAGAACACTGAAGCTTTCTTT
J gene: TRBJ2-7; D gene: .; clone size: .; V gene: TRBV6-5; CDR3 protein: CASSAGGTSYEQYF; CDR3 DNA: TGTGCCAGCAGTGCGGGCGGGACCTCCTACGAGCAGTACTTC
J gene: TRBJ2-7; D gene: .; clone size: .; V gene: TRBV4-2; CDR3 protein: CASSQERGGLGEQYF; CDR3 DNA: TGTGCCAGCAGCCAAGAGAGGGGGGGGTTGGGCGAGCAGTACTTC
J gene: TRBJ1-2; D gene: .; clone size: .; V gene: TRBV2; CDR3 protein: CASSAVGTESRGYTF; CDR3 DNA: TGTGCCAGCAGTGCGGTCGGGACCGAGAGTCGGGGCTACACCTTC
J gene: TRBJ2-7; D gene: TRBD2; clone size: .; V gene: TRBV11-2; CDR3 protein: CASSLDSGGRYEQYF; CDR3 DNA: TGTGCCAGCAGCTTAGACAGCGGGGGTCGCTACGAGCAGTACTTC
J gene: TRBJ1-1; D gene: .; clone size: .; V gene: TRBV19; CDR3 protein: CASRADAGTEAFF; CDR3 DNA: TGTGCCAGTAGGGCAGATGCTGGCACTGAAGCTTTCTTT
J gene: TRBJ2-1; D gene: TRBD2; clone size: .; V gene: TRBV20-1; CDR3 protein: CSASSRGTSGSHNEQFF; CDR3 DNA: TGCAGTGCCAGCAGCCGCGGGACTAGCGGTTCCCACAATGAGCAGTTCTTC
J gene: TRBJ1-6; D gene: .; clone size: .; V gene: TRBV10-3; CDR3 protein: CAISERSATSNSPLHF; CDR3 DNA: TGTGCCATCAGTGAGAGATCAGCTACTTCCAATTCACCCCTCCACTTT
J gene: TRBJ2-3; D gene: TRBD2; clone size: .; V gene: TRBV20-1; CDR3 protein: CSARPPLAGLTDTQYF; CDR3 DNA: TGCAGTGCTAGACCACCTCTAGCGGGACTCACAGATACGCAGTATTTT
J gene: TRBJ2-7; D gene: .; clone size: many; V gene: TRBV2; CDR3 protein: CATTPAQGSGQYF; CDR3 DNA: TGTGCAACAACACCGGCACAGGGATCGGGGCAGTACTTC
J gene: TRBJ1-6; D gene: .; clone size: once; V gene: TRBV11-2; CDR3 protein: CAGSLLPRPHYNSPLHF; CDR3 DNA: TGTGCCGGCAGCCTTCTACCTCGACCGCATTATAATTCACCCCTCCACTTT
J gene: TRBJ2-7; D gene: .; clone size: many; V gene: TRBV2; CDR3 protein: CASRERYEQYF; CDR3 DNA: TGTGCCAGCCGGGAAAGATACGAGCAGTACTTC
J gene: TRBJ2-5; D gene: TRBD2; clone size: many; V gene: TRBV2; CDR3 protein: CASSAVAGVVGETQYF; CDR3 DNA: TGTGCCAGCAGTGCGGTAGCGGGAGTTGTTGGAGAGACCCAGTACTTC
J gene: TRBJ1-2; D gene: TRBD1; clone size: .; V gene: TRBV19; CDR3 protein: CAWGGTGAQVYGYTF; CDR3 DNA: TGTGCCTGGGGTGGGACAGGGGCTCAGGTCTATGGCTACACCTTC
J gene: TRBJ2-3; D gene: TRBD2; clone size: .; V gene: TRBV5-4; CDR3 protein: CASSLGLADITDTQYF; CDR3 DNA: TGTGCCAGCAGCTTAGGACTAGCTGATATCACAGATACGCAGTATTTT
J gene: TRBJ1-2; D gene: .; clone size: many; V gene: TRBV19; CDR3 protein: CASSIETGTNYGYTF; CDR3 DNA: TGTGCCAGTAGTATAGAGACAGGCACCAACTATGGCTACACCTTC
J gene: TRBJ1-2; D gene: .; clone size: .; V gene: TRBV10-3; CDR3 protein: CASGPRGIVYGYTF; CDR3 DNA: TGTGCCAGCGGTCCCCGGGGGATCGTATATGGCTACACCTTC
J gene: TRBJ1-2; D gene: .; clone size: many; V gene: TRBV7-2; CDR3 protein: CASSPDLNYGYTF; CDR3 DNA: TGTGCCAGCAGCCCTGACCTTAACTATGGCTACACCTTC
J gene: TRBJ2-7; D gene: .; clone size: .; V gene: TRBV2; CDR3 protein: CASSNGPDQYF; CDR3 DNA: TGTGCCAGCAGCAACGGGCCAGACCAGTACTTC
J gene: TRBJ1-5; D gene: .; clone size: many; V gene: TRBV20-1; CDR3 protein: CSAIRQAVNQPQHF; CDR3 DNA: TGCAGTGCTATCCGACAGGCCGTCAATCAGCCCCAGCATTTT
J gene: TRBJ1-1; D gene: .; clone size: once; V gene: TRBV5-1; CDR3 protein: CASSLVGRAATEAFF; CDR3 DNA: TGCGCCAGCAGCTTGGTGGGCAGGGCGGCCACTGAAGCTTTCTTT
J gene: TRBJ1-6; D gene: .; clone size: .; V gene: TRBV19; CDR3 protein: CASSRGGADSPLYF; CDR3 DNA: TGTGCCAGTAGTCGGGGGGGTGCTGATTCACCCCTCTACTTT
J gene: TRBJ2-1; D gene: TRBD1; clone size: .; V gene: TRBV7-3; CDR3 protein: CASSSNRQGGGEQFF; CDR3 DNA: TGTGCCAGCAGCTCTAATCGACAGGGGGGTGGTGAGCAGTTCTTC
J gene: TRBJ2-7; D gene: .; clone size: many; V gene: TRBV5-1; CDR3 protein: CASSLAGQSYEQYF; CDR3 DNA: TGCGCCAGCAGCTTGGCAGGCCAAAGCTACGAGCAGTACTTC
J gene: TRBJ2-1; D gene: TRBD2; clone size: .; V gene: TRBV7-3; CDR3 protein: CASTLSGGSYNEQFF; CDR3 DNA: TGTGCCAGCACCCTTAGCGGGGGTTCCTACAATGAGCAGTTCTTC
J gene: TRBJ2-3; D gene: .; clone size: few; V gene: TRBV7-3; CDR3 protein: CASSSMEDTQYF; CDR3 DNA: TGTGCCAGCAGCTCCATGGAAGATACGCAGTATTTT
J gene: TRBJ1-2; D gene: TRBD1; clone size: few; V gene: TRBV19; CDR3 protein: CASSVPGQDGDGYTF; CDR3 DNA: TGTGCCAGTAGTGTACCGGGACAGGATGGCGATGGCTACACCTTC
J gene: TRBJ1-2; D gene: .; clone size: few; V gene: TRBV30; CDR3 protein: CAWMGGSYGYTF; CDR3 DNA: TGTGCCTGGATGGGGGGCTCCTATGGCTACACCTTC
J gene: TRBJ2-5; D gene: TRBD2; clone size: .; V gene: TRBV20-1; CDR3 protein: CSARDHEGTSGREETQYF; CDR3 DNA: TGCAGTGCTAGAGATCATGAGGGGACTAGCGGGAGGGAAGAGACCCAGTACTTC
J gene: TRBJ1-2; D gene: TRBD1; clone size: many; V gene: TRBV20-1; CDR3 protein: CSAPDRGNYGYTF; CDR3 DNA: TGCAGTGCCCCGGACAGGGGTAACTATGGCTACACCTTC
J gene: TRBJ1-1; D gene: .; clone size: .; V gene: TRBV2; CDR3 protein: CASSRTGFRMNTEAFF; CDR3 DNA: TGTGCCAGCAGCCGCACAGGGTTCAGAATGAACACTGAAGCTTTCTTT
J gene: TRBJ1-6; D gene: .; clone size: many; V gene: TRBV19; CDR3 protein: CASSITSYNSPLHF; CDR3 DNA: TGTGCCAGTAGTATCACCAGTTATAATTCACCCCTCCACTTT
J gene: TRBJ1-5; D gene: .; clone size: many; V gene: TRBV19; CDR3 protein: CASIPGRLGNQPQHF; CDR3 DNA: TGTGCCAGTATCCCAGGGAGATTGGGCAATCAGCCCCAGCATTTT
J gene: TRBJ1-5; D gene: .; clone size: many; V gene: TRBV20-1; CDR3 protein: CSVLQGTNQPQHF; CDR3 DNA: TGCAGTGTTCTCCAGGGGACCAATCAGCCCCAGCATTTT
J gene: TRBJ1-5; D gene: TRBD1; clone size: .; V gene: TRBV15; CDR3 protein: CATSGDRGGNQPQHF; CDR3 DNA: TGTGCCACCAGCGGGGACAGGGGCGGGAATCAGCCCCAGCATTTT
J gene: TRBJ1-2; D gene: .; clone size: many; V gene: TRBV5-5; CDR3 protein: CASSLAVGIYGYTF; CDR3 DNA: TGTGCCAGCAGCTTGGCTGTAGGGATCTATGGCTACACCTTC
J gene: TRBJ2-7; D gene: TRBD2; clone size: few; V gene: TRBV5-1; CDR3 protein: CASSRGLAGGAYEQYF; CDR3 DNA: TGCGCCAGCAGCCGGGGACTAGCGGGAGGAGCCTACGAGCAGTACTTC
J gene: TRBJ2-7; D gene: .; clone size: few; V gene: TRBV20-1; CDR3 protein: CSARERQDIYEQYF; CDR3 DNA: TGCAGTGCTAGAGAAAGACAGGACATTTACGAGCAGTACTTC
J gene: TRBJ2-7; D gene: .; clone size: .; V gene: TRBV6-2/TRBV6-3; CDR3 protein: CASRQPPGDEQYF; CDR3 DNA: TGTGCCAGCAGGCAACCACCGGGGGACGAGCAGTACTTC
J gene: TRBJ2-7; D gene: TRBD1; clone size: .; V gene: TRBV12-3/TRBV12-4; CDR3 protein: CASSLARRQGREQYF; CDR3 DNA: TGTGCCAGCAGTTTAGCGCGGCGACAGGGGAGAGAGCAGTACTTC
J gene: TRBJ2-1; D gene: .; clone size: many; V gene: TRBV24-1; CDR3 protein: CATSDSGNSYNEQFF; CDR3 DNA: TGTGCCACCAGTGATTCAGGCAACTCCTACAATGAGCAGTTCTTC
J gene: TRBJ1-5; D gene: .; clone size: many; V gene: TRBV9; CDR3 protein: CASSSGDSNQPQHF; CDR3 DNA: TGTGCCAGCAGCTCAGGGGATAGCAATCAGCCCCAGCATTTT
J gene: TRBJ2-7; D gene: TRBD2; clone size: .; V gene: TRBV7-2; CDR3 protein: CASSLGSGGRNF; CDR3 DNA: TGTGCCAGCAGCTTAGGTAGCGGGGGGAGGAACTTC
J gene: TRBJ1-2; D gene: TRBD1; clone size: once; V gene: TRBV28; CDR3 protein: CASRNRDRANYGYTF; CDR3 DNA: TGTGCCAGTCGAAACCGGGACAGAGCTAACTATGGCTACACCTTC
J gene: TRBJ2-7; D gene: .; clone size: few; V gene: TRBV20-1; CDR3 protein: CSARDPRTTDYEQYF; CDR3 DNA: TGCAGTGCTAGAGATCCCCGTACAACCGACTACGAGCAGTACTTC
J gene: TRBJ1-5; D gene: .; clone size: .; V gene: TRBV20-1; CDR3 protein: CSARDRSRGDQPQHF; CDR3 DNA: TGCAGTGCTAGAGATCGGTCCCGGGGGGACCAGCCCCAGCATTTT
J gene: TRBJ2-3; D gene: TRBD1; clone size: many; V gene: TRBV2; CDR3 protein: CASGMGQGHTDTQYF; CDR3 DNA: TGTGCCAGCGGAATGGGACAGGGGCACACAGATACGCAGTATTTT
J gene: TRBJ2-7; D gene: .; clone size: .; V gene: TRBV2; CDR3 protein: CASSEGNQAFGYEQYF; CDR3 DNA: TGTGCCAGCAGTGAAGGGAACCAGGCGTTCGGATACGAGCAGTACTTC
J gene: TRBJ2-5; D gene: TRBD2; clone size: .; V gene: TRBV5-1; CDR3 protein: CAGSLASGGETQYF; CDR3 DNA: TGCGCCGGCAGCTTGGCTAGCGGGGGAGAGACCCAGTACTTC
J gene: TRBJ1-6; D gene: TRBD1; clone size: .; V gene: TRBV19; CDR3 protein: CASLFLGTENSPLHF; CDR3 DNA: TGTGCCAGTCTGTTTCTCGGGACAGAGAATTCACCCCTCCACTTT
J gene: TRBJ2-3; D gene: TRBD2; clone size: .; V gene: TRBV20-1; CDR3 protein: CSASPSGKTDTQYF; CDR3 DNA: TGCAGTGCTAGTCCTAGCGGGAAAACAGATACGCAGTATTTT
J gene: TRBJ1-2; D gene: .; clone size: many; V gene: TRBV6-1; CDR3 protein: CASSRDTSYGYTF; CDR3 DNA: TGTGCCAGCAGTCGGGACACCAGCTATGGCTACACCTTC
J gene: TRBJ2-4; D gene: TRBD1; clone size: .; V gene: TRBV20-1; CDR3 protein: CSTDRAAKNIQYF; CDR3 DNA: TGCAGTACGGACAGGGCGGCCAAAAACATTCAGTACTTC
J gene: TRBJ1-2; D gene: .; clone size: many; V gene: TRBV11-1; CDR3 protein: CASSPFQGRLRNGYTF; CDR3 DNA: TGTGCCAGCAGCCCCTTCCAAGGACGATTACGGAATGGCTACACCTTC